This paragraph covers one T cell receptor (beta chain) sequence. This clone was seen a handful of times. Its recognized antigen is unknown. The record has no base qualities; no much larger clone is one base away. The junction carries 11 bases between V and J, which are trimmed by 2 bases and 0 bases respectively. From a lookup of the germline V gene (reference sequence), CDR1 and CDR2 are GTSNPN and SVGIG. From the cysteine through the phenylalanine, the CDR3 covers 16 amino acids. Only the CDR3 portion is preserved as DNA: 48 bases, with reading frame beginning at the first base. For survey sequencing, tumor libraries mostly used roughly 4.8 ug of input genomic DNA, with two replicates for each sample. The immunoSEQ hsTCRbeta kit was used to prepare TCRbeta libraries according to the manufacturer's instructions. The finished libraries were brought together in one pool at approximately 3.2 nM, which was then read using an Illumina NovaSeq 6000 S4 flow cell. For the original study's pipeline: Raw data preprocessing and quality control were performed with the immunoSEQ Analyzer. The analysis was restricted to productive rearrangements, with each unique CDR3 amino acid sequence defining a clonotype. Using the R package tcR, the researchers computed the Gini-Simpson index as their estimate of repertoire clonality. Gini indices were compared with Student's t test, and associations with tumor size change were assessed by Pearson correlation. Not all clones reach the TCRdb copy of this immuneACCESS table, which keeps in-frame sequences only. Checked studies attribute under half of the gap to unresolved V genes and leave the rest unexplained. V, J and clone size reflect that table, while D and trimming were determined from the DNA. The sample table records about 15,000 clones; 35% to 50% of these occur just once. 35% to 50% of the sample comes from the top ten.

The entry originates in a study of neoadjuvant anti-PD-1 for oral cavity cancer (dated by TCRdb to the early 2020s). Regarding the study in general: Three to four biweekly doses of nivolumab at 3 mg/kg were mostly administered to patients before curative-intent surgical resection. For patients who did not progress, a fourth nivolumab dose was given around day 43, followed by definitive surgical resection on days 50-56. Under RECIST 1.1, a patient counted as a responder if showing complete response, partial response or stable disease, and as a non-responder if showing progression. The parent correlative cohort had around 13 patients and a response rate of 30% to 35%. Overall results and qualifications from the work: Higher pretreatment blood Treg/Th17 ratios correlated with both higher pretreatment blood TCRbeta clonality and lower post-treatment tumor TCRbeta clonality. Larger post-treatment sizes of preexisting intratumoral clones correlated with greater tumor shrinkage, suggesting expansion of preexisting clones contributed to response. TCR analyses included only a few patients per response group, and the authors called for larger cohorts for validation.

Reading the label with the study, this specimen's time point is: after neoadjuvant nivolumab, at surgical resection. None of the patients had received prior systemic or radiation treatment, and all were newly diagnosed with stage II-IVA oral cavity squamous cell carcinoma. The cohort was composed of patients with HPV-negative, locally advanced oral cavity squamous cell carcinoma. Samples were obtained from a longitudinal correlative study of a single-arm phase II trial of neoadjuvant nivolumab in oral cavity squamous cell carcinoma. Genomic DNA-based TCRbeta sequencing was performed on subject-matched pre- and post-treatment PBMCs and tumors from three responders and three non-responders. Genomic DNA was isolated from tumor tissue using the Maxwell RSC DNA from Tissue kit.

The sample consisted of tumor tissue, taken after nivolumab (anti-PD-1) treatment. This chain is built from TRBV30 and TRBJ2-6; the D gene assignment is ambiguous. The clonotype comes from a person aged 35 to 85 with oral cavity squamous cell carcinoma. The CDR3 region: CAWSRVEFSGANVLTF. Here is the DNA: TGTGCCTGGAGTAGGGTGGAATTCTCTGGGGCCAACGTCCTGACTTTC.